These 14 T cell receptor beta chains originate from one sample sequenced in a study of OX40 agonist ivuxolimab in advanced cancers. Here immunoSEQ multiplex PCR was the method, and the copy in TCRdb shows in-frame clones only, minus some. The sample holds around 80,000 clones, roughly nine tenths seen once. Material: CD4+ or CD8+ T cells sorted from blood, obtained in a trial of the OX40 agonist ivuxolimab. Source of these receptors: an adult with an advanced solid tumor such as melanoma, head and neck, liver or kidney cancer.

This clone was counted once. The CDR3 region has the DNA TGCGCCAGCAGCCAAGGGGCAGGGGGCGGCGAGACCCAGTACTTC. It specifies CASSQGAGGGETQYF. The chain links TRBV4-3 to TRBJ2-5; 8 nucleotides line up with TRBD1. CDR1 LGHNA and CDR2 YSLEER come from the germline V gene. J lost 5 bases, V lost 1 base, and 6 bases had no gene match. The CDR3 runs 15 residues.

The chain links TRBV19 to TRBJ2-1; TRBD1 is a possible D gene (5 bases). The germline V gene encodes CDR1 LNHDA and CDR2 SQIVND (reference sequence). The CDR3 contains 13 residues. The V gene lost 4 bases and the J gene lost 4 bases, with 8 bases spanning the gap. CDR3 sequence (DNA): TGTGCCAGTAGTAAACAGGAATACAATGAGCAGTTCTTC. Protein sequence: CASSKQEYNEQFF.

The V and J genes are TRBV7-2 and TRBJ2-7, with 7 bases aligning to TRBD1. J was trimmed by 0 bases and V by 1 base; bases with no gene match: 0. Germline values: CDR1 SGHTA, CDR2 FQGNSA. The CDR3 is made up of 14 amino acids. The CDR3 nucleotides read TGTGCCAGCAGCTTAGACAGGGGCTCCTACGAGCAGTACTTC. This encodes CASSLDRGSYEQYF. Drawing the rest from reference TRBV7-2 and TRBJ2-7, the complete variable domain is GAGVSQSPSNKVTEKGKDVELRCDPISGHTALYWYRQSLGQGLEFLIYFQGNSAPDKSGLPSDRFSAERTGGSVSTLTIQRTQQEDSAVYLCASSLDRGSYEQYFGPGTRLTVT.

The chain recombines TRBV21-1 with TRBJ1-2; TRBD1 is taken as the D call from the table, unchecked against the DNA. TRBV21-1 is reported as a pseudogene. The CDR3 runs 14 residues. CDR3 residues: CASSKADAGVGYTF. CDR3 DNA sequence: TGTGCCAGCAGCAAAGCCGACGCAGGGGTTGGCTACACCTTC.

This rearrangement joins TRBV5-1 to TRBJ1-5; TRBD1 matches at 7 bases. Per the germline V gene, CDR1 is SGHRS and CDR2 is YFSETQ. The V and J ends lost 3 bases and 7 bases, in that order; junction bases with no gene match: 7. The CDR3 runs 14 residues. The CDR3 nucleotides are TGCGCCAGCAGCTCCACAGGGGAAGGACAGCCCCAGCATTTT. This encodes CASSSTGEGQPQHF. The whole variable domain, remainder taken from reference TRBV5-1 and TRBJ1-5, is KAGVTQTPRYLIKTRGQQVTLSCSPISGHRSVSWYQQTPGQGLQFLFEYFSETQRNKGNFPGRFSGRQFSNSRSEMNVSTLELGDSALYLCASSSTGEGQPQHFGDGTRLSIL.

V gene TRBV11-2 combines with J gene TRBJ2-2; no clear D. CDR1 SGHAT and CDR2 FQNNGV come from the germline V gene. This CDR3 contains 15 residues. The V gene lost 1 base and the J gene lost 1 base, with 7 bases spanning the gap. This CDR3 reads CASSLGAGNTGELFF. CDR3 in DNA: TGTGCCAGCAGCTTAGGGGCAGGGAACACCGGGGAGCTGTTTTTT.

V is TRBV4-1 and J is TRBJ2-5; the D call may be TRBD1 or TRBD2 (5 bases each). V was cut by 1 base and J by 2 bases, with 26 bases left in between. This CDR3 spans 20 amino acids. The V gene's germline CDR1 is MGHRA and CDR2 YSYEKL. CDR3: CASSQGTPRGLGASQETQYF. The CDR3 DNA reads as TGCGCCAGCAGCCAAGGAACACCTCGGGGCCTTGGAGCGTCACAAGAGACCCAGTACTTC.

The chain couples TRBV25-1 to TRBJ1-5, with 7 bases lining up with TRBD1. CDR1 is MGHDK and CDR2 is SYGVNS in the germline V gene. This CDR3 is 15 amino acids long. The V segment lost 4 bases and the J segment 2 bases; nucleotides outside the gene matches: 5. The CDR3 here is CASSGQGVGNQPQHF. The CDR3 DNA is TGTGCCAGCAGTGGTCAGGGGGTAGGCAATCAGCCCCAGCATTTT.

V is TRBV12-5 and J is TRBJ2-5; 7 positions match TRBD2. The V gene's germline CDR1 is LGHNT and CDR2 FRNRAP. There are 16 residues in the CDR3. With V trimmed by 6 bases and J by 1 base, 11 bases remained unmatched. CDR3 DNA: TGTGCTAGTGGACCCTTCGGAGGGAGGGCCCAAGAGACCCAGTACTTC. Translated: CASGPFGGRAQETQYF.

This clone appeared a single time. The chain links TRBV7-3 to TRBJ2-1; 9 nucleotides match TRBD1. With 4 bases clipped from V and 3 bases from J, the junction kept 7 bases outside the gene matches. CDR1 and CDR2 from the germline V gene are SGHTA and FQGTGA. The CDR3 spans 16 residues. The CDR3 DNA is TGTGCCAGCAGCTCTCCACAGGGGGCTAGCTACAATGAGCAGTTCTTC. This codes for CASSSPQGASYNEQFF.

This clone appeared a single time. The chain links TRBV9 to TRBJ2-5; TRBD2 aligns across 10 bases. Germline values: CDR1 SGDLS, CDR2 YYNGEE. The CDR3 contains 17 residues. V lost 3 bases, J lost 0 bases, and 8 bases stayed unmatched. The CDR3 is CASSGTSGSMYQETQYF. The CDR3 coding sequence is TGTGCCAGCAGCGGGACTAGCGGTTCGATGTACCAAGAGACCCAGTACTTC.

V gene TRBV2 combines with J gene TRBJ1-2, with D perhaps TRBD1 (5 bases). The CDR3 covers 12 residues. Germline values: CDR1 SNHLY, CDR2 FYNNEI. The ends were cut back, 6 bases at V and 5 bases at J, with 10 bases in the middle. DNA for the CDR3: TGTGCCAGCAGCTGGGACCGATATGGCTACACCTTC. Translating gives CASSWDRYGYTF.

The rearrangement uses TRBV19 and TRBJ2-6; 9 nucleotides align to TRBD1. Germline V lookup: CDR1 LNHDA, CDR2 SQIVND (reference sequence). Germline trimming cut 1 base from V and 1 base from J; bases unmatched to any gene: 2. The CDR3 runs 17 residues. The CDR3 loop is CASSIVGQGSGANVLTF. Here the CDR3 DNA reads TGTGCCAGTAGTATAGTAGGACAGGGGTCTGGGGCCAACGTCCTGACTTTC.

This clone was observed a single time. For the CDR3, the DNA is TGTGCCAGTACCTGGGACTCCTACTATGGCTACACCTTC. Translated: CASTWDSYYGYTF. The J gene is TRBJ1-2, the V gene TRBV19; TRBD1 is a possible D gene (5 bases). The CDR3 runs 13 residues. The germline V gene has CDR1 LNHDA and CDR2 SQIVND (reference sequence). Deletions cut 7 bases from V and 3 bases from J, with 12 bases between.